This T cell receptor (beta chain) came from a study of CD8 T cells in ankylosing spondylitis. The V gene's germline CDR1 is MDHEN and CDR2 SYDVKM. CDR3 length: 15 amino acids. Unmatched junction bases numbered 7, after V lost 8 bases and J lost 2 bases. From the 5' RACE reads, TCRdb called clonotypes with MiXCR, one entry per CDR3 protein. The table records a few hundred thousand distinct CDR3 sequences, around 10% of them present only once. This clonotype came up many times. The sequence came from a female donor with ankylosing spondylitis or in good health (not recorded which). The sequenced material came from blood, either unsorted or a sorted T cell fraction (not recorded which). The rearrangement links TRBV28 to TRBJ2-1, with 9 bases lining up with TRBD2. CDR3 in amino acids: CASADLAGTYNEQFF. In DNA, the CDR3 is TGTGCCAGCGCAGATCTAGCGGGAACCTACAATGAGCAGTTCTTC. Full variable domain (rest looked up from reference TRBV28 and TRBJ2-1): DVKVTQSSRYLVKRTGEKVFLECVQDMDHENMFWYRQDPGLGLRLIYFSYDVKMKEKGDIPEGYSVSREKKERFSLILESASTNQTSMYLCASADLAGTYNEQFFGPGTRLTVL.